The rows below give T cell receptor beta chains drawn from one sample of a study of hypomethylating agent response in myelodysplastic syndrome. The data were produced by immunoSEQ multiplex PCR, yet TCRdb's version contains in-frame clones alone and is incomplete. The repertoire has over 5,000 clones, approximately 90% of them found once; the top ten carry more than 12%. This specimen was bone marrow, taken before or after starting hypomethylating agent treatment for myelodysplastic syndrome (not recorded which). These receptors were collected from a human donor with myelodysplastic syndrome. Both conserved end residues are part of each CDR3. Each record gives: D gene, clone size, J gene, V gene, CDR3 length, CDR3 protein, CDR3 DNA. The D gene is left open where the match is weak. The size entry is marked missing in some rows and otherwise reads once, few, many or a size class.

TRBD2,.,TRBJ2-5,TRBV2,18,CASSGRLAGETRLETQYF,TGTGCCAGCAGCGGAAGACTAGCGGGGGAGACTCGATTAGAGACCCAGTACTTC
.,few,TRBJ1-2,TRBV7-9,13,CASSYDSNYGYTF,TGTGCCAGCAGCTATGACAGCAACTATGGCTACACCTTC
.,.,TRBJ2-6,TRBV30,15,CAWTGKVPGANVLTF,TGTGCCTGGACAGGGAAAGTCCCTGGGGCCAACGTCCTGACTTTC
.,.,TRBJ2-7,TRBV25-1,13,CASLGVSPYEQYF,TGTGCCAGCCTGGGAGTATCGCCCTACGAGCAGTACTTC
TRBD1,.,TRBJ1-6,TRBV6-1,15,CASRDRGRDLSPLHF,TGTGCCAGCAGGGACAGGGGGCGCGATCTTTCACCCCTCCACTTT
.,hyperexpanded,TRBJ2-7,TRBV5-6,17,CASQLSRRQGGTYEQYF,TGTGCCAGCCAGCTTTCCAGGCGGCAGGGGGGAACCTACGAGCAGTACTTC
TRBD2,.,TRBJ2-3,TRBV11-2,16,CASSLTVGGAPDTQYF,TGTGCCAGCAGCTTAACTGTCGGGGGGGCCCCAGATACGCAGTATTTT
.,.,TRBJ1-2,TRBV7-2,21,CASSLASLDSLASLSTYGYTF,TGTGCCAGCAGCTTAGCGTCGCTAGACTCTCTGGCCTCCCTTTCAACCTATGGCTACACCTTC
.,.,TRBJ1-3,TRBV5-1,15,CASSLFAEAGNTIYF,TGCGCCAGCAGCTTGTTTGCAGAGGCAGGAAACACCATATATTTT
.,.,TRBJ1-1,TRBV7-2,13,CASSLLWDTEAFF,TGTGCCAGCAGCTTACTTTGGGACACTGAAGCTTTCTTT
.,.,TRBJ2-5,TRBV6-1,13,CASSQGGKETQYF,TGTGCCAGCAGCCAGGGGGGGAAGGAGACCCAGTACTTC
.,.,TRBJ1-2,TRBV30,13,CAWRNAGTYGYTF,TGTGCCTGGAGGAATGCGGGAACCTATGGCTACACCTTC
.,.,TRBJ1-1,TRBV11-2,13,CASSLFQNTEAFF,TGTGCCAGCAGCTTGTTCCAGAACACTGAAGCTTTCTTT
.,.,TRBJ1-5,TRBV5-5,12,CASSLGSQPQHF,TGTGCCAGCAGCTTGGGAAGCCAGCCCCAGCATTTT
TRBD1,.,TRBJ2-7,TRBV10-3,14,CATLRTGGSYEQYF,TGTGCCACCCTTAGGACAGGGGGCTCCTACGAGCAGTACTTC
.,.,TRBJ1-1,TRBV29-1,15,CSVEDLGVGGTEAFF,TGCAGCGTTGAAGATCTTGGGGTCGGGGGCACTGAAGCTTTCTTT